The entry below gives a single T cell receptor (beta chain) sequence along with its context. This specimen comes from a study of blood T cell repertoires in COVID-19. TCRdb keeps only in-frame clones here, not all; method: immunoSEQ multiplex PCR. The table records over 150,000 clones, around 83% of them present only once. Trimming stripped 3 bases from V and 0 bases from J, with 9 bases between. This CDR3 contains 15 residues. Looked up from germline, CDR1 is KGHSH and CDR2 is LQKENI. The sequence was collected from a woman between 55 and 75 years old with COVID-19, enrolled during active disease. Material: peripheral blood. V and J are TRBV18 and TRBJ1-3, with D hard to call. DNA of the CDR3: TGTGCCAGCTCACCCGGGGTGAGCTCTGGAAACACCATATATTTT. Translated: CASSPGVSSGNTIYF.